Reported below is one T cell receptor beta chain. Its antigen remains unidentified. Measured with immunoSEQ multiplex PCR; TCRdb has only the in-frame clones, and not every one. The sample shows 50,000 or so clones, 91% of them seen only once. Mixed chimerism was transient after nonmyeloablative marrow transplants from related graft donors. Looked up from germline, CDR1 is LNHDA and CDR2 is SQIVND (reference sequence). The CDR3 contains 15 residues. V was cut by 4 bases and J by 3 bases, with 16 bases left in between. These data belong to a study of Tregs in tolerant kidney transplant recipients. Whole-study results and caveats: The small number of patients limits these findings pending further validation. The most relevant donor-specific Treg TCRbeta repertoire apparently came from expansion with activated donor B cells.

V usage is TRBV19 and J usage is TRBJ2-7, with D perhaps TRBD2 (6 bases). Source: CD8+ T cells from blood (PBMCs), taken 24 months after the transplant. The sequence derives from a human patient who received a combined kidney and bone marrow transplant. Some T cells may trace back to the graft donor. CDR3 coding DNA: TGTGCCAGTAGTAACCCCCGGGACTTTAACTACGAGCAGTACTTC. Translating it yields CASSNPRDFNYEQYF.